This T cell receptor beta chain derives from a study of cytomegalovirus exposure and HLA in healthy donors. With respect to this clone: Its antigen is not identified.

Study results and limitations: Earlier results showed most TCR beta V segments being productive about 87% or about 30% of the time.

Primers for the PCR totalled 60 Vbeta and 13 Jbeta. The protocol was immunoSEQ multiplex PCR, while the TCRdb copy is restricted to in-frame clones and leaves out a portion. This sample carries 200,000 to 250,000 clones, with 0.9% to 1.4% going to the ten biggest clones. Unmatched junction bases numbered 19, after V lost 3 bases and J lost 4 bases. Per germline, CDR1 SGHRS and CDR2 YFSETQ. This CDR3 has 20 residues. The chain employs TRBV5-1 and TRBJ2-5, with TRBD1 matching over 12 bases. The sequence derives from a girl under 10 years old in good health and CMV-seropositive. The specimen was PBMCs. The CDR3 bases are TGCGCCAGCAGCTCCCCTAGGGACAGGGGGCGTCTGAGCACTGGAGAGACCCAGTACTTC. It encodes CASSSPRDRGRLSTGETQYF.